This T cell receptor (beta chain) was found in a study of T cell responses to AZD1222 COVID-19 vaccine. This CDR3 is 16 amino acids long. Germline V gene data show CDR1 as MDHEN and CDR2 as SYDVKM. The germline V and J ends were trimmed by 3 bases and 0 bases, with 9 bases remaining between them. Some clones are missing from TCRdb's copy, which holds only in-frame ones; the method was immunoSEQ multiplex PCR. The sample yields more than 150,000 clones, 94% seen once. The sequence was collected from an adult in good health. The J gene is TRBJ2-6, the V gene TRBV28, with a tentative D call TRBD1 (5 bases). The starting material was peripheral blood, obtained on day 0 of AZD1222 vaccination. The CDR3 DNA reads TGTGCCAGCAGTTTTATCAGGGACTCTGGGGCCAACGTCCTGACTTTC. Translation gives CASSFIRDSGANVLTF.